This T cell receptor (beta chain) appears in the sequencing data of a study of cytomegalovirus exposure and HLA in healthy donors (dated by TCRdb to 2016 to 2017). For the wider study: An earlier analysis of more than 550 of the donors reported 276 Gb of sequence data and 117 million unique TCR beta sequences obtained from about 180 million T cells. An early release that covered approximately 600 HLA-typed donors contained about 300 gigabases of sequencing data and 80 million or so unique TCR sequences. Of the 398 genotyped donors, approximately 83% fell in the genetic ancestry cluster associated with self-reported Caucasian donors. The study aimed to test whether signatures of past pathogen exposure could be identified by cataloging public T cell receptors. The study profiled the T cell repertoires of about 640 subjects by immunosequencing and related them to cytomegalovirus serostatus. In addition to the first cohort of about 650 subjects, a separate validation cohort of under 150 different subjects was used. The study combined high-throughput TCR immunosequencing, statistical association of individual TCRs with disease status, and machine learning to predict cytomegalovirus infection status. A later analysis re-analyzed previously published TCR beta repertoires from 600 to 850 donors and added high-resolution HLA genotyping to study TCR occurrence patterns. Rather than using new phenotypic data, the later analysis identified candidate immune exposures from TCR beta sequences and from how often those sequences occurred across donors. An earlier analysis of more than 450 of the donors used high-throughput TCR beta sequencing to judge whether each TCR beta V gene segment behaved as functional or pseudogenic. Alongside the repertoire data, information on donor age, sex, ethnicity and CMV serostatus was compiled. Genome-wide SNP genotypes for about 55% of the roughly 670 donors were used in a later genetic analysis, which treated that subset as a discovery cohort. Every repertoire in the discovery cohort had been generated on one and the same sequencing platform. Both class I and class II loci were covered by HLA typing, at four-digit resolution. The number of donors typed differed by locus, with about 629-630 for A, B, C, DRB1 and DQB1, 522 for DQA1, approximately 570 for DPA1, and under 490 for DPB1. Several DR-DQ haplotypes were handled as single units for association and clustering, since linkage in the cohort was strong. On average, approximately 250,000 unique TCR beta nucleotide sequences were sequenced per donor among 398 genotyped donors of the cohort, with roughly 18% of those sequences being non-productive. Study-wide findings and limitations: A later genetic analysis associated a missense DCLRE1C variant with V-gene and J-gene trimming of TCR beta chains, and an independent cohort replicated the association. A later genetic analysis reported fewer N-insertions in productive TCRs among donors in an Asian-associated ancestry cluster than the roughly 700-donor mean. A further reported finding was that TCR beta sequences accurately predicted the HLA-A and HLA-B alleles for most subjects in the first cohort. The cohort was sequenced for TCR beta chains only, and without alpha or paired-chain data the features that could be detected were limited. Some IMGT-functional V segments, including TRBV6-2 and TRBV6-3, could not be told apart with the 87-base-pair reads, so those segments were excluded. The earlier analysis of 450 to 700 of the donors excluded over 15 rarely observed V segments, including chromosome 9 orphons, because counts were too low. Linkage disequilibrium might explain the correlated functional status among segregating V segments, but an unknown experimental factor could not be excluded. In vitro tests confirmed that three of the cytomegalovirus-associated TCR beta chains recognize cytomegalovirus antigens. When HLA alleles, especially DR and DQ, strongly co-occurred, attributing TCR associations to individual alleles was difficult. In a later analysis, HLA-associated TCR beta chains were found to be more clonally expanded and to have lower generation probabilities than equally common non-associated chains. Cytomegalovirus status was reported to be diagnosed by the classifier with high specificity and sensitivity in both the original and validation cohorts. In a later analysis, the rate of TCR association differed among HLA loci, with DRB1 alleles having the most associated TCRs and HLA-C alleles having the fewest. In a later analysis, most CMV-associated TCR beta chains were found to appear HLA-restricted, with HLA associations seemingly driven largely by CMV exposure. Most TCR sequences were seen in very few donors, while some public TCRs were found in many individuals. Roughly uniform sequencing depth across donors was assumed in presence/absence analyses, although this assumption may not hold. A later analysis reported that several top co-occurrence clusters appeared linked to parvovirus B19, influenza, CMV and Epstein-Barr virus. A cluster of highly shared sequence variants was judged likely to be a technical artifact of the sequencing pipeline. According to the authors, the approach could potentially be generalized to other disease states and immunological phenotypes. In the study, some 180 TCR beta chains were listed as associated with cytomegalovirus. At a false discovery rate of 0.05, a later analysis linked 15,000 to 20,000 TCR beta sequences to specific HLA alleles. Because HLA typing was unavailable for some donors at each locus, only the typed subset was used in association tests. In an earlier analysis of around 500 of the donors, most TCR beta V segments appeared in productive rearrangements about 87% or about 30% of the time, broadly matching IMGT annotations. CMV serostatus was the only immune exposure information available for the cohort.

For this clone: What antigen it recognizes has not been identified. The input lacks base qualities; no much larger clone sits a single base away.

The library came from the immunoSEQ multiplex PCR assay. The multiplex PCR relied on a mix of 60 forward primers for TCR Vbeta segments and 13 reverse primers for TCR Jbeta segments. The CDR3 region of rearranged TCR beta genes was amplified from genomic DNA with a multiplex PCR assay. On the Illumina HiSeq System, the amplified TCR beta libraries were sequenced as 87-base-pair reads. In the authors' own workflow: A later analysis counted about 80 million unique TCR beta chains across the 500 to 850 repertoires, and roughly 11 million of these chains were shared by at least two donors. To remove PCR and sequencing errors, raw reads were error-corrected and collapsed into unique sequences using a nearest-neighbor algorithm that merged closely related sequences. V, D and J gene segments were assigned by aligning CDR3 sequences to IMGT reference sequences. For a sequence to be retained, a match of at least six nucleotides to both a V gene segment and a J gene segment was required. A rearrangement was called productive if the CDR3 had no stop codons and remained in frame with V and J, and every other rearrangement was called non-productive. CDR3 was defined according to IMGT convention as the region running from the second conserved V-encoded cysteine to the conserved J-encoded phenylalanine. In an earlier analysis of around 570 of the donors, sequences lacking an unambiguous match to a single V gene segment were excluded. An earlier analysis of 587 of the donors called V segments functional above 56.7% productive rearrangements and segregating when the between-donor standard deviation exceeded 5%. To diagnose cytomegalovirus status from the catalog of TCR beta chain sequences, a statistical classification framework was built. In a later analysis, TCR nucleotide sequences were compared against IMGT/GENE-DB human TR gene sequences so that V and J genes could be assigned. A later analysis assigned CDR3 sequences and most-parsimonious VDJ recombination scenarios with the TCRdist pipeline. In a later analysis, each TCR beta chain was defined by its CDR3 amino acid sequence together with its V-gene family, and reads lacking a unique V-gene family were excluded. A later analysis removed 600 or so highly shared, low-generation-probability nucleotide sequences to deal with suspected cross-contamination and a sequencing artifact. A later analysis calculated a clonal expansion index for each public chain from normalized within-repertoire ranks of inferred template counts. In a later analysis, generation probabilities were computed using a VDJ recombination model fitted to out-of-frame rearrangements, and the results were checked against IGoR. Hypergeometric tests were used in a later analysis to score TCR-TCR, TCR-HLA and TCR-CMV co-occurrence, with a repertoire-size bias correction applied to the TCR pairs. In a later analysis, false discovery rates were estimated by permuting HLA or CMV assignments 20 times. In a later analysis, co-occurring TCRs were grouped using DBSCAN, with TCRdist sequence similarity added in when clustering inside HLA-allele-positive subsets. For co-occurrence clustering, repertoires with fewer than 30,000 or more than 120,000 public chains were excluded, along with a handful of repertoires with anomalous nucleotide sharing. TCRdb stores this immuneACCESS table with in-frame sequences only. Part of the clones is absent; in the studies checked, under half of the shortfall reflects unresolved V genes, and no reason is known for the rest. The V and J calls and the clone size are those of that table, but D and trimming were determined from the DNA. In this sample the table shows about 130,000 clones, around 74% of which occur a single time. Jointly, the top ten make up around 7.2% of the sample.

Sequences SGHDT (CDR1) and YYEEEE (CDR2) are obtained from the germline V gene. Germline trimming amounts to 5 bases on V and 1 base on J, with 4 as the count of junction bases outside the gene matches. The CDR3, cysteine through phenylalanine, is 15 amino acids long. The only DNA kept is the CDR3, 45 bases in frame from the first base. The cohort comprised hundreds of healthy bone marrow donors. At the time of sampling, all cohort members were nominally healthy, though unrecorded immune exposures were likely present. The donor tested CMV seronegative and was one of the 352 seronegative cohort members. Every donor gave a peripheral blood sample, and the peripheral blood mononuclear cells from that sample were used for TCR beta sequencing. The Qiagen DNeasy Blood Extraction Kit was used to extract genomic DNA from the blood cell samples.

The V and J genes are TRBV5-6 and TRBJ2-1, and 9 junctional nucleotides match TRBD2. This receptor was identified in a male donor in good health and CMV-seronegative. Sequencing used PBMCs. The DNA sequence is TGTGCCAGCAGTCGGACTAGCGTGTCCTACAATGAGCAGTTCTTC. Translated, it reads CASSRTSVSYNEQFF.